This T cell receptor beta chain derives from a study of T cell repertoires in cytomegalovirus infection (dated by TCRdb to about 2019). Concerning the study at large: Donor HLA type was relevant to the analysis, because carriage of CMV infection together with the matching HLA type was indicated by public TCR beta signatures.

This clonotype was seen ten or more times. This clone's antigen is unknown. Within one base of it there is no much larger clone, and no base qualities were kept. Sequencing instrument: Illumina HiSeq 1500. The raw public reads went through TCRdb reprocessing: fastp at Q25, MiXCR clone calling, in-frame beta chains kept. Duplicate CDR3 protein sequences are folded into a single record with the most common DNA and genes. The sample table shows under 300,000 distinct CDR3 sequences, and 17% are seen once. The top ten constitute over 40% of the sample. A distance of 23 bases separates the germline ends of V and J, which lose 5 bases and 3 bases respectively. The germline V gene specifies SGHVS as CDR1 and FNYEAQ as CDR2. The cysteine opens and the phenylalanine closes a CDR3 of 18 amino acids. Only the CDR3 part of the read is kept: 54 bases, read in frame from the first base. The investigation overall reported the following: The ex vivo response was dominated by HLA-C-restricted CMV-specific TCR beta clonotypes, which also provided the single most frequent clonotype in two of eight donors. In both this cohort and an independent cohort of 350 to 400 donors, the cumulative frequency of public TCR beta family members distinguished carriers of CMV infection plus the relevant HLA type.

Sequences were obtained from CD8+ T cells from PBMCs. The sequence came from a human donor in good health (CMV status not recorded). Some clones in this sample may be carry-over from other donors' samples. The V and J genes are TRBV7-6 and TRBJ2-1; the D gene cannot be resolved beyond TRBD1 or TRBD2, each matching 5 bases. The DNA reads TGTGCCAGCAGCGTCGGGACCCATGACTATGTTGTCTACAATGAGCAGTTCTTC. This yields the protein CASSVGTHDYVVYNEQFF.